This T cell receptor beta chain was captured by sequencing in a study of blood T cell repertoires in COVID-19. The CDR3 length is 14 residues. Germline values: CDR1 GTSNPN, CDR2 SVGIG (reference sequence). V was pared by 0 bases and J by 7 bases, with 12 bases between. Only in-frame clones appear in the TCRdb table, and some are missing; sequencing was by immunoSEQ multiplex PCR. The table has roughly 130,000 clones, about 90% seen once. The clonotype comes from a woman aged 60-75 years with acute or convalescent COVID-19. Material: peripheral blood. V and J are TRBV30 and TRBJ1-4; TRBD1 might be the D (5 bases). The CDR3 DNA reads TGTGCCTGGAGTGTAGTACACAGGAGTGAAAAACTGTTTTTT. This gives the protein CAWSVVHRSEKLFF.